Listed below are T cell receptor beta chains from one sample, sequenced in a study of blood T cells in healthy people across ages. TCRdb re-called the 5' RACE reads through MiXCR, storing one row per CDR3 protein. The sample holds roughly 1.4 million distinct CDR3 sequences, 59% seen once. The sequenced material came from blood. These receptors were obtained from a man between 18 and 29 years old in good health. CDR3s include the opening cysteine and the closing phenylalanine or tryptophan. The D gene is left open where the match is weak. Expanded clones get a size class; other rows say once, few or many, or leave the size out.

16	once	TRBJ2-1	TRBV29-1	.	CSVAGRSEASYNEQFF	TGCAGCGTTGCGGGCAGGTCAGAAGCCTCCTACAATGAGCAGTTCTTC
19	.	TRBJ1-6	TRBV6-2/TRBV6-3	TRBD1	CASSYPDRDGEFEDSPLHF	TGTGCCAGCAGTTACCCCGACAGGGACGGGGAATTTGAGGATTCACCCCTCCACTTT
15	many	TRBJ2-5	TRBV20-1	.	CSAPSASVGQETQYF	TGCAGTGCCCCGAGTGCTTCCGTTGGCCAAGAGACCCAGTACTTC
16	.	TRBJ2-7	TRBV27	TRBD2	CASSLVPSGRLREQYF	TGTGCCAGCAGTCTAGTTCCTAGCGGGAGGTTGCGCGAGCAGTACTTC
18	few	TRBJ2-6	TRBV10-3	TRBD1	CAISDGQGAPSGANVLTF	TGTGCCATCAGTGACGGTCAGGGGGCTCCCTCTGGGGCCAACGTCCTGACTTTC
17	.	TRBJ2-5	TRBV7-9	TRBD2	CASSLAAGAPYQETQYF	TGTGCCAGCAGCTTAGCAGCGGGGGCTCCGTACCAAGAGACCCAGTACTTC
15	once	TRBJ2-7	TRBV6-2/TRBV6-3	.	CASLSPYTSSYEQYF	TGTGCCAGCCTCTCGCCTTATACCTCCTCCTACGAGCAGTACTTC
17	.	TRBJ2-2	TRBV6-2/TRBV6-3	TRBD2	CASSYSRRGGRTGELFF	TGTGCCAGCAGTTACTCGCGGCGGGGGGGCCGCACCGGGGAGCTGTTTTTT
13	few	TRBJ1-4	TRBV10-3	TRBD1	CAIRDREGEKLFF	TGTGCCATCAGGGACAGGGAGGGTGAAAAACTGTTTTTT
13	.	TRBJ1-2	TRBV7-2	.	CASSLDRIGGYTF	TGTGCCAGCAGCTTAGATCGGATTGGAGGCTACACCTTC
14	.	TRBJ1-6	TRBV4-3	.	CASSQGGRNSPLHF	TGCGCCAGCAGCCAAGGAGGGCGAAATTCACCCCTCCACTTT
13	.	TRBJ1-1	TRBV4-1	.	CASSQVSRSEAFF	TGCGCCAGCAGCCAAGTTTCTCGCTCTGAAGCTTTCTTT
16	.	TRBJ2-5	TRBV12-3/TRBV12-4	TRBD1	CASGYPRDRVRVTQYF	TGTGCCAGCGGCTACCCCCGGGACAGGGTTAGAGTGACCCAGTACTTC
17	few	TRBJ2-3	TRBV12-3/TRBV12-4	TRBD1	CASSVWGGTGSTDTQYF	TGTGCCAGCAGTGTTTGGGGTGGGACAGGCAGCACAGATACGCAGTATTTT
17	few	TRBJ2-7	TRBV10-3	TRBD1	CAISEPRLTGDSYEQYF	TGTGCCATCAGTGAGCCCCGCTTGACAGGGGACTCCTACGAGCAGTACTTC
13	few	TRBJ2-7	TRBV29-1	.	CSVGSVLLGEQYF	TGCAGCGTTGGCTCAGTCCTCCTCGGCGAGCAGTACTTC